The TCR beta chain described here comes from a study of T cell clusters in autoimmune cytopenias. TRB rearrangements were amplified by touch-down multiplex PCR with mixed TRB-A/B primers. Following a re-call of the multiplex PCR reads, TCRdb has one entry per CDR3 protein and lacks DNA. The clone table shows about 10,000 distinct CDR3 sequences, with the ten largest holding just over 9%. Tens of thousands of genome equivalents of blood DNA were amplified for TRB. Germline V gene sequence: CDR1 SEHNR, CDR2 FQNEAQ (reference sequence). CDR3 size: 14 residues. The sequencing sample was made of peripheral blood. The V and J genes are TRBV7-9 and TRBJ1-2; without DNA, the TCRdb call of TRBD1 cannot be checked. The sequence was collected from a human donor with an autoimmune cytopenia or autoimmune hepatitis (not recorded which). The CDR3 spells CASSGDRVDYGYTF.